This T cell receptor beta chain derives from a study of shared clonotypes between healthy human individuals. Overall study: Donor ages ranged 18 to 49 years: two women, a few men. Study results and limitations: Collection of samples was limited to blood; tissue repertoires likely differ.

Those who donated, Caucasian adults without exception, all lived in Nashville, Tennessee. Points on this clone: Antigen: not known.

Unsorted PBMC contributed 300 ng DNA, around 30,000 T cell genomes, to each replicate PCR. Profiled with immunoSEQ multiplex PCR; TCRdb holds only in-frame clones, not every one. The repertoire consists of around 450,000 clones, with roughly 77% occurring once and the leading ten covering about 13%. V dropped 0 bases and J dropped 10 bases, with 11 bases sitting between them. Looked up from germline, CDR1 is SGHTS and CDR2 is YDEGEE. This CDR3 has 13 amino acids. V gene TRBV5-8 combines with J gene TRBJ2-1, with D perhaps matching TRBD2 (6 bases). The sequence came from a woman in her forties in good health. Some clones in this sample may be carry-over from other donors' samples. The sequenced sample consisted of PBMCs. The CDR3 DNA reads as TGTGCCAGCAGCTTGGCCCCCCTAGCGGAGCAGTTCTTC. This gives the protein CASSLAPLAEQFF.